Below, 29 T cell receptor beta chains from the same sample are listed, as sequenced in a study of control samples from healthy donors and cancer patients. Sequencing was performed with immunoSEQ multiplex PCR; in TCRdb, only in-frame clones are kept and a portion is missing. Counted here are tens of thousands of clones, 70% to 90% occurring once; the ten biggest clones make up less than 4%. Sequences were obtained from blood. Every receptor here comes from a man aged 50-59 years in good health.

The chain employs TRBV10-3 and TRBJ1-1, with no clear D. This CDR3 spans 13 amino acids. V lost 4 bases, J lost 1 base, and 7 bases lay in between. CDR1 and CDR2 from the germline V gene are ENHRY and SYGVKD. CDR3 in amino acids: CAISGSGNTEAFF. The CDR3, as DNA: TGTGCCATCAGTGGATCGGGGAACACTGAAGCTTTCTTT.

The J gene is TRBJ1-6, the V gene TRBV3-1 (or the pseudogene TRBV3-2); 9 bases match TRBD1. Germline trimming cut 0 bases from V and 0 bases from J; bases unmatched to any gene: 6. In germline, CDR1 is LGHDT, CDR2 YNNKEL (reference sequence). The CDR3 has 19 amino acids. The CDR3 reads CASSQEGQGVSSYNSPLHF. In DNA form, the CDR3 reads TGTGCCAGCAGCCAAGAGGGACAGGGCGTAAGCTCCTATAATTCACCCCTCCACTTT.

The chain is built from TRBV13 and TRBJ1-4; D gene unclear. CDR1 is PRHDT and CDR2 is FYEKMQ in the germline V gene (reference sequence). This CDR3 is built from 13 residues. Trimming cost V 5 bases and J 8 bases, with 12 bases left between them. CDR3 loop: CASSRLEREKLFF. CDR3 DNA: TGTGCCAGCAGCCGGTTGGAGAGAGAAAAACTGTTTTTT.

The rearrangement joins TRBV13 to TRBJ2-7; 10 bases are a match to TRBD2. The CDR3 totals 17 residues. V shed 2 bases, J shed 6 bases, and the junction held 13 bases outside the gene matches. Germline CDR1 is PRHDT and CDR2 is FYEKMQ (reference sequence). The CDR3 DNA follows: TGTGCCAGCAGCTTAAACTTTGGGCTAGCGGGAGTCAGCGAGCAGTACTTC. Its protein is CASSLNFGLAGVSEQYF.

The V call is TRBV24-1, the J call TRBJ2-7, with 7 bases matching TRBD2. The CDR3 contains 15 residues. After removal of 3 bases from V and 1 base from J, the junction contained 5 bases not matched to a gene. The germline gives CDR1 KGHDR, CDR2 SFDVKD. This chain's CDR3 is CATSDPSGPSYEQYF. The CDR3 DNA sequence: TGTGCCACCAGTGATCCTAGCGGACCTTCCTACGAGCAGTACTTC.

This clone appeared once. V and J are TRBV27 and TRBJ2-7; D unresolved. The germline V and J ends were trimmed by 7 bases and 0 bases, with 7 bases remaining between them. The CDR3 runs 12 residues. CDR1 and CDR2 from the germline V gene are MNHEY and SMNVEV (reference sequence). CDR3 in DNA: TGTGCCAGCACCCGATACTCCTACGAGCAGTACTTC. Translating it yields CASTRYSYEQYF.

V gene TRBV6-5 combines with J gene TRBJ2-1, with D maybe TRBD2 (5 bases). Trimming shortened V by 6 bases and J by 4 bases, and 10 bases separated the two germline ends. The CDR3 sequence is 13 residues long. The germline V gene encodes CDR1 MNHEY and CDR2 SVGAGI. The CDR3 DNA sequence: TGTGCCAGCAGCCTCAGCGGATACAATGAGCAGTTCTTC. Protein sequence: CASSLSGYNEQFF.

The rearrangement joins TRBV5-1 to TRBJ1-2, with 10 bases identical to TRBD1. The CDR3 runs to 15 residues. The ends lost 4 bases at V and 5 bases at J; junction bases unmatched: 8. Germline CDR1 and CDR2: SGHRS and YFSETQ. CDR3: CASSHGQGEGYGYTF. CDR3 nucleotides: TGCGCCAGCAGCCACGGACAGGGGGAAGGGTATGGCTACACCTTC.

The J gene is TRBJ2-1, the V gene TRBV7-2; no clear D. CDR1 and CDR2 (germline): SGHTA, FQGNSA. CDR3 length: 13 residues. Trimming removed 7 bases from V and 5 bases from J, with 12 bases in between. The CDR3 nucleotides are TGTGCCAGCACCCCTCAGCTAGACAATGAGCAGTTCTTC. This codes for CASTPQLDNEQFF.

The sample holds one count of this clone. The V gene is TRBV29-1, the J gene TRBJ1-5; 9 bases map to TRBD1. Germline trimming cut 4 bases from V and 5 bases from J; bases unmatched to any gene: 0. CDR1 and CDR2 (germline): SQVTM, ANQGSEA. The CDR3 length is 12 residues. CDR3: CSVGDRDQPQHF. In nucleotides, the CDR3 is TGCAGCGTTGGGGACAGGGATCAGCCCCAGCATTTT.

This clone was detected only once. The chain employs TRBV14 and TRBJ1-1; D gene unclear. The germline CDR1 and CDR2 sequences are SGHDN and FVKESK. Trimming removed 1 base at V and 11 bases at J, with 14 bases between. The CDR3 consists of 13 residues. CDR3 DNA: TGTGCCAGCAGCCAAGTTCCCCCCCAAGTGGCTTTCTTT. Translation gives CASSQVPPQVAFF.

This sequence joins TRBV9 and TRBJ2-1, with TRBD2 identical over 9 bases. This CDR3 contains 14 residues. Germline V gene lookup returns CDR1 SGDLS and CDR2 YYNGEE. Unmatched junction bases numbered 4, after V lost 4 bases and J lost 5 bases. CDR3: CASSNSGRHNEQFF. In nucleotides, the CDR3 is TGTGCCAGCAGCAATAGCGGGAGACACAATGAGCAGTTCTTC.

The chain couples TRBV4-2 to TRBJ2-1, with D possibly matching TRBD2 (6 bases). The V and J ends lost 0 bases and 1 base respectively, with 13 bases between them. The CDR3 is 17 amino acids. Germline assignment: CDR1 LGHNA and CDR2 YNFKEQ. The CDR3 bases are TGTGCCAGCAGCCAAGATCTCGGGGGAGTGTCCTACAATGAGCAGTTCTTC. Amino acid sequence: CASSQDLGGVSYNEQFF.

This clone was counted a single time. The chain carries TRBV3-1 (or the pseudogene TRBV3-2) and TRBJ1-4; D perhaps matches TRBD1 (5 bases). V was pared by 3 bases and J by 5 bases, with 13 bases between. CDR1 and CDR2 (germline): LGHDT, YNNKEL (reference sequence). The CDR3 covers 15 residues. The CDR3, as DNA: TGTGCCAGCAGCCACGGTGTGGGGGGGAATGAAAAACTGTTTTTT. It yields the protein CASSHGVGGNEKLFF.

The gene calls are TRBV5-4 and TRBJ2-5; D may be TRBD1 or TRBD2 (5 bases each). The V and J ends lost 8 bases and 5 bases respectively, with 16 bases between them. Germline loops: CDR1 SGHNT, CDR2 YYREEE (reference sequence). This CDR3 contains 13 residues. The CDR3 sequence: CASGTYDWETQYF. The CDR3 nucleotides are TGTGCCAGTGGGACCTACGATTGGGAGACCCAGTACTTC.

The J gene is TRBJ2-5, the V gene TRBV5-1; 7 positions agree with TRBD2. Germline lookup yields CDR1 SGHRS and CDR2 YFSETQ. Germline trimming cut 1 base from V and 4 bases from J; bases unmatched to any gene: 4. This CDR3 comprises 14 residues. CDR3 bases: TGCGCCAGCAGCTTGACAGCGGGGATAGAGACCCAGTACTTC. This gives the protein CASSLTAGIETQYF.

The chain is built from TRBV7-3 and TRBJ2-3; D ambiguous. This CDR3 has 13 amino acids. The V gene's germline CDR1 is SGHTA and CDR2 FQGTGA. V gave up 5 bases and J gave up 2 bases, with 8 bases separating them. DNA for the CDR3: TGTGCCAGCAGCGAGAGGCCCACAGATACGCAGTATTTT. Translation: CASSERPTDTQYF.

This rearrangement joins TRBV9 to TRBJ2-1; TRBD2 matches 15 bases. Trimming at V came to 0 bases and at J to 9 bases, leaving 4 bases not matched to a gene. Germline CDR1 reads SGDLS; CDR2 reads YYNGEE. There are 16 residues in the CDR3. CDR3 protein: CASSVGTSGRVGEQFF. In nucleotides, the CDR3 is TGTGCCAGCAGCGTAGGGACTAGCGGGAGGGTGGGTGAGCAGTTCTTC.

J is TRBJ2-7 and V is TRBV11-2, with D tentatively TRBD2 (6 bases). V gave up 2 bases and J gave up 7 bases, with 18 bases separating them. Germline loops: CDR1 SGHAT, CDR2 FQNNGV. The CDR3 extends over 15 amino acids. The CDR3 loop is CASSLISGQTAEQYF. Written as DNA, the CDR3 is TGTGCCAGCAGCTTAATTAGCGGACAAACCGCGGAGCAGTACTTC.

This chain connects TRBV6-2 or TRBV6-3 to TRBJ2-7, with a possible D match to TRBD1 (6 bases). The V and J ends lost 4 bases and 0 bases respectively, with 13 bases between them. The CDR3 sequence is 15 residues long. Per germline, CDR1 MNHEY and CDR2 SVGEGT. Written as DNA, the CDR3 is TGTGCCAGCAGTTGGCCTCAGGGGAGCTCCTACGAGCAGTACTTC. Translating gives CASSWPQGSSYEQYF.

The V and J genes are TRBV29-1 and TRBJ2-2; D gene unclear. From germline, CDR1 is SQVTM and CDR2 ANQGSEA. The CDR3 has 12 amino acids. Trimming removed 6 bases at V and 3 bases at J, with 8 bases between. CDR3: CSVRIDTGELFF. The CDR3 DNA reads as TGCAGCGTGAGAATCGACACCGGGGAGCTGTTTTTT.

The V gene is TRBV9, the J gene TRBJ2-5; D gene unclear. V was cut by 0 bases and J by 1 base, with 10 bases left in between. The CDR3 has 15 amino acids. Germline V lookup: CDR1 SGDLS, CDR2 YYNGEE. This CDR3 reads CASSVENGPQETQYF. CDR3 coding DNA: TGTGCCAGCAGCGTAGAAAACGGGCCCCAAGAGACCCAGTACTTC. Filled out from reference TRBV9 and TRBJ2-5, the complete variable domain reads DSGVTQTPKHLITATGQRVTLRCSPRSGDLSVYWYQQSLDQGLQFLIQYYNGEERAKGNILERFSAQQFPDLHSELNLSSLELGDSALYFCASSVENGPQETQYFGPGTRLLVL.

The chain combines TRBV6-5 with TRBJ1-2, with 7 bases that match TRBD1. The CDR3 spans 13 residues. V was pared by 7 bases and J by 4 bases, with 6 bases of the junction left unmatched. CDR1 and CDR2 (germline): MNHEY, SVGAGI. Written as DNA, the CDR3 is TGTGCCAGCAAGGGGGCTCCTGCCTATGGCTACACCTTC. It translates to CASKGAPAYGYTF.

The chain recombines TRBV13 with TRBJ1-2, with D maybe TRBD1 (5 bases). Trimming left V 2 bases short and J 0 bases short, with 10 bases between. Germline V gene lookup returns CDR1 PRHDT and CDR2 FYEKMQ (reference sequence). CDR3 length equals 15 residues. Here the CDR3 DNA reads TGTGCCAGCAGCTTAATGGGACCTGCTAACTATGGCTACACCTTC. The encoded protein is CASSLMGPANYGYTF. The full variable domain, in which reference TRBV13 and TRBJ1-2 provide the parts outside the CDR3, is AAGVIQSPRHLIKEKRETATLKCYPIPRHDTVYWYQQGPGQDPQFLISFYEKMQSDKGSIPDRFSAQQFSDYHSELNMSSLELGDSALYFCASSLMGPANYGYTFGSGTRLTVV.

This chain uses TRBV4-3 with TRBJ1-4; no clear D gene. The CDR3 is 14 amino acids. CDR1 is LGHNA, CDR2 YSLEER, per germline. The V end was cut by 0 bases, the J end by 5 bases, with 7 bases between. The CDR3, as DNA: TGCGCCAGCAGCCAAGATTGGCTAAATGAAAAACTGTTTTTT. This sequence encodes CASSQDWLNEKLFF.

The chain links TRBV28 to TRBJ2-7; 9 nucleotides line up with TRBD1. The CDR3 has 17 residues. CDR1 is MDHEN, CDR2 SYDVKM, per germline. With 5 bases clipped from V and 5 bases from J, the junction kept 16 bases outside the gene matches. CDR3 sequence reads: CASSRLAVGTGYHEQYF. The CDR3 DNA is TGTGCCAGCAGTAGACTCGCGGTAGGGACAGGGTATCACGAGCAGTACTTC.

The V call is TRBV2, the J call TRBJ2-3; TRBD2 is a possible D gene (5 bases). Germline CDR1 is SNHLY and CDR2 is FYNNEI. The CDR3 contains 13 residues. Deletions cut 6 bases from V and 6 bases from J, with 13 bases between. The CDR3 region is CASRWAWEDTQYF. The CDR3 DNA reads TGTGCCAGCAGATGGGCTTGGGAGGATACGCAGTATTTT.

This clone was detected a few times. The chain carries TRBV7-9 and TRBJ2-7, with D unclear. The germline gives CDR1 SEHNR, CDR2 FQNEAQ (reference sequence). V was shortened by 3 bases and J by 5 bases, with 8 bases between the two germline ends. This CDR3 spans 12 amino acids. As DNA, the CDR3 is TGTGCCAGCAGCTTTATAGGGAACGAGCAGTACTTC. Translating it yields CASSFIGNEQYF.

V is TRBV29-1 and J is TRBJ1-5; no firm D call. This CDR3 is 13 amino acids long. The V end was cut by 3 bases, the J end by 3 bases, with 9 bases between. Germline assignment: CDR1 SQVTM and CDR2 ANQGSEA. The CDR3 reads CSVDGLFNQPQHF. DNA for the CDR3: TGCAGCGTTGATGGACTATTCAATCAGCCCCAGCATTTT.